This T cell receptor (beta chain) derives from a study of T cell repertoires in cytomegalovirus infection. On the study more broadly: Public TCR beta signatures indicated both CMV infection and matching HLA type.

The CDR3 runs 13 residues. Germline CDR1 SGHTA, CDR2 FQGNSA. Deletions cut 0 bases from V and 4 bases from J, with 4 bases between. From the reads, TCRdb called clonotypes with MiXCR, one entry per CDR3 protein. The table includes about 920,000 distinct CDR3 sequences, around 31% detected once. This clonotype was found many times. Its specificity is unknown. Study-level points and caveats: Summed public TCR beta family frequency identified CMV carriers bearing the relevant HLA. In two of eight donors, the top clonotype was HLA-C-restricted CMV-specific.

Specimen: cultured CD8+ T cells from PBMCs, collected from culture after CMV antigen stimulation. The sequence came from a human donor in good health (CMV status not recorded). Some clones in this sample may be carry-over from other donors' samples. The rearrangement links TRBV7-2 to TRBJ1-5; D call uncertain. The CDR3: CASSLANNQPQHF. The CDR3, as DNA: TGTGCCAGCAGCTTAGCAAATAATCAGCCCCAGCATTTT. The full variable domain, rest sourced from reference TRBV7-2 and TRBJ1-5, is GAGVSQSPSNKVTEKGKDVELRCDPISGHTALYWYRQSLGQGLEFLIYFQGNSAPDKSGLPSDRFSAERTGGSVSTLTIQRTQQEDSAVYLCASSLANNQPQHFGDGTRLSIL.